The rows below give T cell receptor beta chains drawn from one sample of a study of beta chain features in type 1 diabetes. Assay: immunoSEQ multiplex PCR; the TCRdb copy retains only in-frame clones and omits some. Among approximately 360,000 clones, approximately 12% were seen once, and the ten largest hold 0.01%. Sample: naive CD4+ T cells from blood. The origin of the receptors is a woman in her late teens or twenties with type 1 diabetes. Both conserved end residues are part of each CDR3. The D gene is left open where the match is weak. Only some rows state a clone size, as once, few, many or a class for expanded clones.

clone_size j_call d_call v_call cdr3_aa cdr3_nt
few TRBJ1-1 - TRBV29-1 CSVRQRLVADTEAFF TGCAGCGTCAGACAGCGTCTAGTGGCGGACACTGAAGCTTTCTTT
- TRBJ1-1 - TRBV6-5 CASSYSRRGNTEAFF TGTGCCAGCAGTTACTCGCGACGGGGGAACACTGAAGCTTTCTTT
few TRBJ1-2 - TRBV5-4 CASSRPGEDYGYTF TGTGCCAGCAGCCGACCAGGTGAAGACTATGGCTACACCTTC
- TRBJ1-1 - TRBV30 CAWRVQQNTEAFF TGTGCCTGGAGAGTTCAACAGAACACTGAAGCTTTCTTT
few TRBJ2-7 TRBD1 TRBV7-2 CASSSGQGTQVEQYF TGTGCCAGCAGCTCCGGACAGGGAACCCAAGTCGAGCAGTACTTC
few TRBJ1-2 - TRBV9 CASSGVAGGHGYTF TGTGCCAGCAGCGGGGTTGCCGGGGGGCATGGCTACACCTTC
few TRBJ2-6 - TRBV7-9 CASSLRGSGANVLTF TGTGCCAGCAGCTTAAGGGGGTCTGGGGCCAACGTCCTGACTTTC
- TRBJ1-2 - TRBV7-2 CASSLAEYGYTF TGTGCCAGCAGCTTAGCCGAGTATGGCTACACCTTC
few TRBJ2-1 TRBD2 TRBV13 CASSFRTSVNEQFF TGTGCCAGCAGCTTCAGGACTAGCGTCAATGAGCAGTTCTTC
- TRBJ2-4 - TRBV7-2 CASSVGYREAKNIQYF TGTGCCAGCAGCGTAGGTTACAGGGAAGCCAAAAACATTCAGTACTTC
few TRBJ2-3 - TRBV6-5 CASSFRHRDTQYF TGTGCCAGCAGTTTCCGACACCGTGATACGCAGTATTTT
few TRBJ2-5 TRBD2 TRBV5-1 CASSTSGGQETQYF TGCGCCAGCAGCACGAGCGGGGGCCAAGAGACCCAGTACTTC
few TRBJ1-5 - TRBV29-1 CSATTGGQPQHF TGCAGCGCCACGACAGGCGGACAGCCCCAGCATTTT
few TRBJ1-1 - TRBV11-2 CASSPALGGNTEAFF TGTGCCAGCAGCCCAGCTTTGGGGGGGAACACTGAAGCTTTCTTT
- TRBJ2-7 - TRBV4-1 CASSQAAGGGEQYF TGCGCCAGCAGCCAAGCGGCCGGAGGTGGCGAGCAGTACTTC
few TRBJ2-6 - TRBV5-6 CASSLVSPSGANVLTF TGTGCCAGCAGCTTGGTTAGTCCCTCTGGGGCCAACGTCCTGACTTTC
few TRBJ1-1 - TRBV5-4 CASSSRTLPAEAFF TGTGCCAGCAGCTCCAGGACTTTACCGGCTGAAGCTTTCTTT
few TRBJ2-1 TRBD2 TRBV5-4 CASSLGGSSYNEQFF TGTGCCAGCAGCTTGGGCGGGAGCTCCTACAATGAGCAGTTCTTC
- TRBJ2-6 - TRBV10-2 CASGDGANVLTF TGCGCCTCAGGGGATGGGGCCAACGTCCTGACTTTC
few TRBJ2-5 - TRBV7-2 CASSPWGEAETQYF TGTGCCAGCAGCCCCTGGGGGGAGGCAGAGACCCAGTACTTC
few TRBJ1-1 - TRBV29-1 CSVQVNTEAFF TGCAGCGTACAGGTGAACACTGAAGCTTTCTTT
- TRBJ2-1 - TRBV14 CASSQLGGSYNEQFF TGTGCCAGCAGCCAATTGGGGGGATCCTACAATGAGCAGTTCTTC
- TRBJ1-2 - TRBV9 CASSVAALQTPDGYTF TGTGCCAGCAGCGTAGCAGCCCTACAGACCCCTGACGGCTACACCTTC
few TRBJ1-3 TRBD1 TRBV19 CASSLGQKSGNTIYF TGTGCCAGTAGTCTGGGACAGAAATCTGGAAACACCATATATTTT
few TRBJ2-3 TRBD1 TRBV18 CASSPPNRGSTDTQYF TGTGCCAGCTCACCCCCCAACAGGGGAAGCACAGATACGCAGTATTTT
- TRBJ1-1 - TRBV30 CAWDRVPREAFF TGTGCCTGGGATCGCGTACCCCGAGAGGCTTTCTTT
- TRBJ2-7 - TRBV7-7 CASSSDIQGEQYF TGTGCTAGCAGCTCGGACATACAGGGAGAGCAGTACTTC
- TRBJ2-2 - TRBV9 CASSAPGQTRSTGELFF TGTGCCAGCAGCGCCCCAGGACAGACCAGAAGCACCGGGGAGCTGTTTTTT
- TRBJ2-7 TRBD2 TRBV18 CASSPSGGPRQEQYF TGTGCCAGCTCACCTTCGGGAGGGCCTCGTCAAGAGCAGTACTTC
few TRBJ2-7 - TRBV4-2 CASSQGTTYEQYF TGTGCCAGCAGCCAAGGGACAACCTACGAGCAGTACTTC
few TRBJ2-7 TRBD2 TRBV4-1 CASSQVAISGRLYEQYF TGCGCCAGCAGCCAAGTGGCGATTAGCGGGAGGTTGTACGAGCAGTACTTC
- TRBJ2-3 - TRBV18 CASSPPVPTDTQYF TGTGCCAGCTCACCACCCGTCCCCACAGATACGCAGTATTTT
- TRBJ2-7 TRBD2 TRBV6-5 CASSYRGGRSYEQYF TGTGCCAGCAGTTATCGTGGCGGGAGATCCTACGAGCAGTACTTC
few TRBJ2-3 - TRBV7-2 CASSLELAGRGADTQYF TGTGCCAGCAGCTTAGAGTTGGCGGGGCGAGGGGCAGATACGCAGTATTTT
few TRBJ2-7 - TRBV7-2 CASRTGSLYEQYF TGTGCCAGCAGAACCGGGTCACTCTACGAGCAGTACTTC
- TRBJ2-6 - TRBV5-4 CASSLGALSSGANVLTF TGTGCCAGCAGCTTGGGAGCTCTGAGCTCTGGGGCCAACGTCCTGACTTTC